Sequencing of this T cell receptor (beta chain) was carried out in a study of regulatory T cells in long-lasting Graves disease. Study observations and caveats: TRBV28, TRBJ1-2 and TRBJ2-5 were favored in persistent disease. Persistent patients had more shared public clonotypes (around 2,800) than new patients (roughly 940). Newly diagnosed Graves' patients exceeded persistent ones in TCR diversity.

Time point indicated: persistent/refractory GD, antithyroid drugs over 5 years with positive TRAb. RNA extracted from PBMCs served as the sequencing template. Construction of TCR beta libraries relied on iRepertoire HTBI primers and on Arm-PCR targeting CDR3 regions. TCRdb used MiXCR to reprocess the multiplex PCR reads, holding one entry per CDR3 protein. This sample has roughly 450,000 distinct CDR3 sequences; more than 20% occur once, and the top ten carry 7% to 10%. V lost 4 bases to trimming and J lost 3 bases; unmatched junction nucleotides: 3. The germline CDR1 and CDR2 sequences are SGHRS and YFSETQ. This CDR3 is built from 13 residues. About this clonotype: Its antigen is currently unknown.

Sequenced material: peripheral blood mononuclear cells (PBMCs), taken when the disease was refractory, from a patient treated with antithyroid drugs. The chain combines TRBV5-1 with TRBJ1-1; 7 bases are a match to TRBD1. The TCR originated in a female donor with Graves disease. This CDR3 is CASSGRGDTEAFF. DNA of the CDR3: TGCGCCAGCAGCGGCAGGGGGGACACTGAAGCTTTCTTT.